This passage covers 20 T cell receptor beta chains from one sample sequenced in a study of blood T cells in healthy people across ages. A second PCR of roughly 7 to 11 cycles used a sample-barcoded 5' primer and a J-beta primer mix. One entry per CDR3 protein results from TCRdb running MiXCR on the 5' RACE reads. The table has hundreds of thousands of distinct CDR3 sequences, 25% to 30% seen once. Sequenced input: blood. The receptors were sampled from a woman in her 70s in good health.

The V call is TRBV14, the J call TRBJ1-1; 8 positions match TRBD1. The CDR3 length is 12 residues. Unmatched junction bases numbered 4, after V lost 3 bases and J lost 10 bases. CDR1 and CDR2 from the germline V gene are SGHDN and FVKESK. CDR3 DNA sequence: TGTGCCAGCAGCCAGACAGGGGTTCGAGCTTTCTTT. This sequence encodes CASSQTGVRAFF.

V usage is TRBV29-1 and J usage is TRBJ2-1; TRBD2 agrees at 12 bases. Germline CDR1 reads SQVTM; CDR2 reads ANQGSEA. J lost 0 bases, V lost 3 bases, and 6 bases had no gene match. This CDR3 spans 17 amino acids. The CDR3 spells CSVDGTSGPSSYNEQFF. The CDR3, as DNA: TGCAGCGTTGACGGGACTAGCGGGCCGAGCTCCTACAATGAGCAGTTCTTC.

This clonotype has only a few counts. The CDR3 loop reads CASSSTGFPGSGANVLTF. CDR3 DNA: TGTGCCAGCAGCTCCACAGGGTTCCCTGGCTCTGGGGCCAACGTCCTGACTTTC. The rearrangement uses TRBV13 and TRBJ2-6; TRBD1 is a possible D gene (6 bases). The CDR3 loop spans 18 amino acids. Germline V gene lookup returns CDR1 PRHDT and CDR2 FYEKMQ (reference sequence). Trimming removed 4 bases from V and 0 bases from J, with 16 bases in between.

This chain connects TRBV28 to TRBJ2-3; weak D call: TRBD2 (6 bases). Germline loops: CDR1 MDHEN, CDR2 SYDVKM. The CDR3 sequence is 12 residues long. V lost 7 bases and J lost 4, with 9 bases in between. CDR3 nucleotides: TGTGCCAGCACAGGAGGGGCAGATACGCAGTATTTT. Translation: CASTGGADTQYF.

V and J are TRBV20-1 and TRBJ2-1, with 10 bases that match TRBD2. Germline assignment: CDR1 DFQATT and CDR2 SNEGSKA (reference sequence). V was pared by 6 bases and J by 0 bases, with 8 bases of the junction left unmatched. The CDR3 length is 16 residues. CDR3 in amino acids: CSAAGLAKSSYNEQFF. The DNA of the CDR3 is TGCAGTGCGGCGGGACTAGCGAAAAGCTCCTACAATGAGCAGTTCTTC.

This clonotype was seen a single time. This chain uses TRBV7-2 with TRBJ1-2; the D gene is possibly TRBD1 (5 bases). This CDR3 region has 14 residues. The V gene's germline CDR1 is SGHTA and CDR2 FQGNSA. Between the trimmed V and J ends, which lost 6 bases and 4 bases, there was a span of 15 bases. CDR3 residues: CASSSGRESYGYTF. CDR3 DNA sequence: TGTGCCAGCAGTTCAGGGAGGGAATCCTATGGCTACACCTTC.

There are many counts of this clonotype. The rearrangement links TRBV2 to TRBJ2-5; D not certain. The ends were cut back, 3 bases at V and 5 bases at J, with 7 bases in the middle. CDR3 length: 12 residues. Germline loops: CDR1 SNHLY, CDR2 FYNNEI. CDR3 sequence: CASSEARETQYF. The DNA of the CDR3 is TGTGCCAGCAGTGAGGCACGGGAGACCCAGTACTTC.

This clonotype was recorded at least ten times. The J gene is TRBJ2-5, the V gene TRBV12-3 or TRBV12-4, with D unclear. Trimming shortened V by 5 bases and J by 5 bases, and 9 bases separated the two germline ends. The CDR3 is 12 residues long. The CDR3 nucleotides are TGTGCCAGCAGTCCCCGTGGGGAGACCCAGTACTTC. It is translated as CASSPRGETQYF.

The CDR3 is CASTDEQFF. The CDR3 nucleotides read TGTGCCAGCACTGATGAGCAGTTCTTC. The chain is built from TRBV7-9 and TRBJ2-5; no definite D call. The DNA end lines up better with TRBJ2-1; the J call may be wrong. The CDR3 extends over 9 amino acids. CDR1 and CDR2 (germline): SEHNR, FQNEAQ (reference sequence).

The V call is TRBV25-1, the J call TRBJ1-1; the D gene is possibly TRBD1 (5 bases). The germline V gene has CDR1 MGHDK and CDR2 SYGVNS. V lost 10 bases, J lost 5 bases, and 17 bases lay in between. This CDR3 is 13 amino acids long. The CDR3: CATKAGGSTEAFF. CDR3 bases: TGTGCCACCAAGGCGGGGGGAAGTACTGAAGCTTTCTTT.

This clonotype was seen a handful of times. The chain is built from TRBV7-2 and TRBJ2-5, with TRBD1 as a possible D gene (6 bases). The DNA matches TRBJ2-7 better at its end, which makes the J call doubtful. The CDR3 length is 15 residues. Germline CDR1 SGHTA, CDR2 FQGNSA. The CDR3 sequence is CASSLGGIRTYEQYF. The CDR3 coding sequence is TGTGCCAGCAGCCTTGGGGGCATAAGGACCTACGAGCAGTACTTC.

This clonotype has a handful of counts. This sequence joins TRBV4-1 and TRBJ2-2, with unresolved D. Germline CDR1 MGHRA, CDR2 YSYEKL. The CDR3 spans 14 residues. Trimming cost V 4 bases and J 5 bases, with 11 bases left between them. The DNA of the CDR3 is TGCGCCAGCAGCCTTAACCACGGAACCGGGGAGCTGTTTTTT. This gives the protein CASSLNHGTGELFF.

The CDR3 spells CASSPSRDYGETQYF. The CDR3, as DNA: TGTGCCAGCAGTCCGTCCCGGGACTATGGGGAGACCCAGTACTTC. This chain joins TRBV7-2 and TRBJ2-1; 7 nucleotides agree with TRBD2. The J call is uncertain, as TRBJ2-5 better fits the DNA end. Germline CDR1 and CDR2: SGHTA and FQGNSA. This CDR3 is built from 15 residues.

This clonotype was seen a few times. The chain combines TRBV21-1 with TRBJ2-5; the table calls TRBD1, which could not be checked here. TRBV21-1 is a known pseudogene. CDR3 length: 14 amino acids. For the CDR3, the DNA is TGTGCCAGAGGGACAGGGGGCGTCCAAGAGACCCAGTACTTC. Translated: CARGTGGVQETQYF.

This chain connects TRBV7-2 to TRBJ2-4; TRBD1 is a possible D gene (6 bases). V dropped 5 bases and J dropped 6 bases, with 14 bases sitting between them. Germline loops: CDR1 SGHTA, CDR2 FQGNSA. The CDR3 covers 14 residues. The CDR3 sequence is CASSPGWDINIQYF. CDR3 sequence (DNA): TGTGCCAGCAGCCCGGGGTGGGACATAAACATTCAGTACTTC.

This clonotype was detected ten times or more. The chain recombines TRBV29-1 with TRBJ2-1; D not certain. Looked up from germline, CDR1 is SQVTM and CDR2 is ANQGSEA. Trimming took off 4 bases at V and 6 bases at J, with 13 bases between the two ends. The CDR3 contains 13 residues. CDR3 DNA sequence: TGCAGCGTTGGGACGTTCAGGTCCAATGAGCAGTTCTTC. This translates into CSVGTFRSNEQFF.

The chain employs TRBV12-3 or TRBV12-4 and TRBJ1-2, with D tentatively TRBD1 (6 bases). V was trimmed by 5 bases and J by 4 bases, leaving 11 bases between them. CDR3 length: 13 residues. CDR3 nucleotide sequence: TGTGCCAGCAGTCCACCGGACAGCTATGGCTACACCTTC. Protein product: CASSPPDSYGYTF.

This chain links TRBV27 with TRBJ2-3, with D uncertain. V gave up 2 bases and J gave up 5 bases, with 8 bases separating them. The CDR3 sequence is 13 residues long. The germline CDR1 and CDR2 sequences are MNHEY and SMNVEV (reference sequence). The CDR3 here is CASSLENRDTQYF. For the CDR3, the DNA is TGTGCCAGCAGTTTAGAGAATCGAGATACGCAGTATTTT.

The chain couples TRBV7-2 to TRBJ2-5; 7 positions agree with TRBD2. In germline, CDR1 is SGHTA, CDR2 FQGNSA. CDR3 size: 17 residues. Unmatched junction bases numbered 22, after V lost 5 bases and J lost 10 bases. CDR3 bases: TGTGCCAGCAGCGTACAGCGGGGCCTATTGGGGCAGGGTGACCAGTACTTC. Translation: CASSVQRGLLGQGDQYF. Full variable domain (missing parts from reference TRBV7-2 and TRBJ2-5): GAGVSQSPSNKVTEKGKDVELRCDPISGHTALYWYRQSLGQGLEFLIYFQGNSAPDKSGLPSDRFSAERTGGSVSTLTIQRTQQEDSAVYLCASSVQRGLLGQGDQYFGPGTRLLVL.

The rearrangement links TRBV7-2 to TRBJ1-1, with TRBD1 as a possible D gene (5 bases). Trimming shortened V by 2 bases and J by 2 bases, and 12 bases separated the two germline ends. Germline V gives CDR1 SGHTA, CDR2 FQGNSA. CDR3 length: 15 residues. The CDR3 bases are TGTGCCAGCAGCTTAAATGGGGGATTTAACACTGAAGCTTTCTTT. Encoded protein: CASSLNGGFNTEAFF.